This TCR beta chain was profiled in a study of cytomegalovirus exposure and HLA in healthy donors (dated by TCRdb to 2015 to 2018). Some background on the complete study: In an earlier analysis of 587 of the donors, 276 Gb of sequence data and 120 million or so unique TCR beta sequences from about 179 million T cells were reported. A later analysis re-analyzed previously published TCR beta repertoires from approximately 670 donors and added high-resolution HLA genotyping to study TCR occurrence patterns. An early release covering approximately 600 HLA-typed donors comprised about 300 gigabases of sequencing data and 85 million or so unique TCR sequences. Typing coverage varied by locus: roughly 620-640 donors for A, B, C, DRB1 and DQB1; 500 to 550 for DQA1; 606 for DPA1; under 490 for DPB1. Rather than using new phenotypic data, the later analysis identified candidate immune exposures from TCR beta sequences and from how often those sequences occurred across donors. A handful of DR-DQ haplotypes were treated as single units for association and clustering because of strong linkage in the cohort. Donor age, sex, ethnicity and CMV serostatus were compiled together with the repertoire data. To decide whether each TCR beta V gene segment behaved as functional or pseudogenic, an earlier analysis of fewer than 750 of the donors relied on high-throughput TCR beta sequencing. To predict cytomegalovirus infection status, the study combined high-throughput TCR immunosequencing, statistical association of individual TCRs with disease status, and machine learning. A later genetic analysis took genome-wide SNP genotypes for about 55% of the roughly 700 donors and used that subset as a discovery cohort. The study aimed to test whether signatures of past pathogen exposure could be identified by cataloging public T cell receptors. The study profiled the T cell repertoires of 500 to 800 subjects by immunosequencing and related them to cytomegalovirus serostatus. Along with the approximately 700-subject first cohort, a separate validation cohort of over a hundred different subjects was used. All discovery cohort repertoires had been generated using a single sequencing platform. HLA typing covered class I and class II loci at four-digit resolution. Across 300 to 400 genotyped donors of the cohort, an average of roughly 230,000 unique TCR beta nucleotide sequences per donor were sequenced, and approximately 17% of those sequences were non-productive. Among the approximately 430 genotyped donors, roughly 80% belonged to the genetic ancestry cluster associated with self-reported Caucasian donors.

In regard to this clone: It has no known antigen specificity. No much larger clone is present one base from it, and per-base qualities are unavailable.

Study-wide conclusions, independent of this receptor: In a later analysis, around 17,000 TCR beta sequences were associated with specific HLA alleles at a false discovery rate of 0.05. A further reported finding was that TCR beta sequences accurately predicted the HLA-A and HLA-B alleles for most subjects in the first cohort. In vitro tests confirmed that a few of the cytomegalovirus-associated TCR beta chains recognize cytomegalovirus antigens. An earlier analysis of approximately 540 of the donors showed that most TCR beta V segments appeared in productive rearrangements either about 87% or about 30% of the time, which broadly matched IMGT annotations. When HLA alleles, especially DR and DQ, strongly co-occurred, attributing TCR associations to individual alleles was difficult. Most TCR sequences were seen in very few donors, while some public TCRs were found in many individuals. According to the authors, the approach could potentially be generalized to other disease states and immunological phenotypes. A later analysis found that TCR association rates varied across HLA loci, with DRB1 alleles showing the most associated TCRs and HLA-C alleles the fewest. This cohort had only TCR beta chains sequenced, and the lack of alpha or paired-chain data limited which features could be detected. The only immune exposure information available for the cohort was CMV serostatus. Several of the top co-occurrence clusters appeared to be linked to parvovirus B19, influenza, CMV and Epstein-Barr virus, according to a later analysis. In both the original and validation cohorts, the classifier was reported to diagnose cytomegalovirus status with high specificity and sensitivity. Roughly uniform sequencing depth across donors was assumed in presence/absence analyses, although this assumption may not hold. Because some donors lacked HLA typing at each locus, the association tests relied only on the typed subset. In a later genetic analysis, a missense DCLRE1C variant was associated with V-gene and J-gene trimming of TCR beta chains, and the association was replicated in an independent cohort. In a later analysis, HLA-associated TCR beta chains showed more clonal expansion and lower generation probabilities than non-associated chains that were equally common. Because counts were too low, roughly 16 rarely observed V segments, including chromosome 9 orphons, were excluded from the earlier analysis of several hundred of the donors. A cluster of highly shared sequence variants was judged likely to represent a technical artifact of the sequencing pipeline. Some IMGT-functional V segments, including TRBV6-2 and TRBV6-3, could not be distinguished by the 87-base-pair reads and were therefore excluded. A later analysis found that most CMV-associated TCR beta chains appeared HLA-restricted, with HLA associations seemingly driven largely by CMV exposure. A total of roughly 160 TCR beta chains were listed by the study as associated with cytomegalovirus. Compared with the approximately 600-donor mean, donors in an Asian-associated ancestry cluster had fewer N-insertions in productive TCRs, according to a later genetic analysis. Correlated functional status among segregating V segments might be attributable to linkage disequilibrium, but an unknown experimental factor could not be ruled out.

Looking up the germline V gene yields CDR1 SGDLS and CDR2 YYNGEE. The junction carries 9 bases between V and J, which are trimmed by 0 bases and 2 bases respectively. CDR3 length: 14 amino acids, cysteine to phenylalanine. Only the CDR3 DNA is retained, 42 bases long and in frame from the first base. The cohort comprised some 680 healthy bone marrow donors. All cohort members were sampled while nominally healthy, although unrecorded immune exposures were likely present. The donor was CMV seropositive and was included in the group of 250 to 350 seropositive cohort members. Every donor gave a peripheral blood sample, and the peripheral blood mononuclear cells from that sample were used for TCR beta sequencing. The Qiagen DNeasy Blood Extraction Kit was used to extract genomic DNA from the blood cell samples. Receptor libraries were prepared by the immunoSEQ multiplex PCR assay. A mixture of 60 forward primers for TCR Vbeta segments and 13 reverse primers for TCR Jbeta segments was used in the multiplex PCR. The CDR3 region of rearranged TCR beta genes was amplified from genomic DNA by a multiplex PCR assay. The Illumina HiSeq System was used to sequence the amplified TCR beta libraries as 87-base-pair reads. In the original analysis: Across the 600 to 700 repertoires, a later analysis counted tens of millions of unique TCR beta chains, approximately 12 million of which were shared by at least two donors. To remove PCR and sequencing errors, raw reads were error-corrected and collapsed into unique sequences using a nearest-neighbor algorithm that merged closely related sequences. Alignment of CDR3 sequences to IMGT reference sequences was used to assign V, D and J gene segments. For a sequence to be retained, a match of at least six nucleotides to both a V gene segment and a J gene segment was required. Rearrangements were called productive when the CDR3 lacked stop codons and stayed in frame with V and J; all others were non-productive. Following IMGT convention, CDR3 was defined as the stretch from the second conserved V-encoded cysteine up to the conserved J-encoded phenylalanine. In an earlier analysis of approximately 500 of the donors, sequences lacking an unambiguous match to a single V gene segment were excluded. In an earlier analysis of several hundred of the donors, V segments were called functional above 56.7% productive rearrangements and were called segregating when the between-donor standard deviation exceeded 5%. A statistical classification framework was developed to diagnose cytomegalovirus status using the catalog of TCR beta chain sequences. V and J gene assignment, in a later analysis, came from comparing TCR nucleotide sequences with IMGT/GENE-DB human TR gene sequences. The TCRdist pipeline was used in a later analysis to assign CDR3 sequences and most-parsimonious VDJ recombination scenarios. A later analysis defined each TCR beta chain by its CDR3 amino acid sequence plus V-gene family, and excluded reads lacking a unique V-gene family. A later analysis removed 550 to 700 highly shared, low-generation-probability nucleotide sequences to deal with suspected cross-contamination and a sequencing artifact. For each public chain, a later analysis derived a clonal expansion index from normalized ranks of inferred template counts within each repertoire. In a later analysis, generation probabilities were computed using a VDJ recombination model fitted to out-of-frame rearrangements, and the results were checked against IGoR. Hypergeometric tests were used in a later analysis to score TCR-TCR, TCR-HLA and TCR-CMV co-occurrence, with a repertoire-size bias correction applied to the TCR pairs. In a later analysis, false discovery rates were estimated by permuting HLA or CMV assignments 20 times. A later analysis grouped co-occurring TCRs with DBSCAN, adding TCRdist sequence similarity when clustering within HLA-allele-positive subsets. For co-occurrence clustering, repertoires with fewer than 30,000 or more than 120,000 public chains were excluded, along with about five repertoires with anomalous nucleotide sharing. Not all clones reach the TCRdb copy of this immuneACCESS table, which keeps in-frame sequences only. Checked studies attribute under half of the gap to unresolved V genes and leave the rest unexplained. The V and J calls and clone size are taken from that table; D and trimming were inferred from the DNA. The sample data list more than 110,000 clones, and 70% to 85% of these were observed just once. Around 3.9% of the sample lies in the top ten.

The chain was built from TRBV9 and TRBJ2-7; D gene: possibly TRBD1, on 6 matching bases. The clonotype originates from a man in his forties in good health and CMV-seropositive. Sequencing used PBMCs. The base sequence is TGTGCCAGCAGCGTAGCCGGGGACACCTACGAGCAGTACTTC. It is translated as CASSVAGDTYEQYF. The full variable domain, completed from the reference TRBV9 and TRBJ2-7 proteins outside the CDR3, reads DSGVTQTPKHLITATGQRVTLRCSPRSGDLSVYWYQQSLDQGLQFLIQYYNGEERAKGNILERFSAQQFPDLHSELNLSSLELGDSALYFCASSVAGDTYEQYFGPGTRLTVT.